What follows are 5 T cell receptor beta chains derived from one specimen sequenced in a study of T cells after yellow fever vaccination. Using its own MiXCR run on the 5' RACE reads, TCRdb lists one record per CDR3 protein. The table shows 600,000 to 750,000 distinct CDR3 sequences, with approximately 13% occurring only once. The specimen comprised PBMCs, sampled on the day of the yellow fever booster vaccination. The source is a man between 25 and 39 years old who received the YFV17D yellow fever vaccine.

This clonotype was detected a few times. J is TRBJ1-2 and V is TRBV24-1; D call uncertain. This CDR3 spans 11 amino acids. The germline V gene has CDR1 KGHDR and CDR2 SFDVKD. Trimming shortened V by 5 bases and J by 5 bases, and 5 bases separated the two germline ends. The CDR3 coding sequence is TGTGCCACCAGTGGCGGGTATGGCTACACCTTC. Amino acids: CATSGGYGYTF.

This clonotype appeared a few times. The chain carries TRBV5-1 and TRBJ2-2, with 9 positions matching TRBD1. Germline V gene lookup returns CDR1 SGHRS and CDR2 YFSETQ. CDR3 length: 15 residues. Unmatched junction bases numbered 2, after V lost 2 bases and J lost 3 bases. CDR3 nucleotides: TGCGCCAGCAGCTTACAGGGGGCTGACACCGGGGAGCTGTTTTTT. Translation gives CASSLQGADTGELFF. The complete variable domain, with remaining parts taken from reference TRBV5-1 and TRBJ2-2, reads KAGVTQTPRYLIKTRGQQVTLSCSPISGHRSVSWYQQTPGQGLQFLFEYFSETQRNKGNFPGRFSGRQFSNSRSEMNVSTLELGDSALYLCASSLQGADTGELFFGEGSRLTVL.

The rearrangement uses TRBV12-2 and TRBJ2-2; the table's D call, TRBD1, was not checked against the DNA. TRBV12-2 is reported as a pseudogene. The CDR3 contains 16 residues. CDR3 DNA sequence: TGTGCAAGTCGCCCACCCCTGGCTAGACGTAACGGGGAGCTGTTTTTT. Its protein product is CASRPPLARRNGELFF.

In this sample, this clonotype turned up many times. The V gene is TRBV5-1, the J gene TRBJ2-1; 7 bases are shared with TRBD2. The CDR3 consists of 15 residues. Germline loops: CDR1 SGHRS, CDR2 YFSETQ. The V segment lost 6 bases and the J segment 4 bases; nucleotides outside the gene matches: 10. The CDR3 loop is CASKGDSGPYNEQFF. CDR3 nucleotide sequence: TGCGCCAGCAAGGGCGATAGCGGGCCTTACAATGAGCAGTTCTTC.

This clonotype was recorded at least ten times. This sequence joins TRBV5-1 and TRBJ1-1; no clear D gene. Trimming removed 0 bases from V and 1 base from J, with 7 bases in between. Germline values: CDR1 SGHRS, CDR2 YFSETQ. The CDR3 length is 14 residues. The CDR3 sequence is CASSLGPANTEAFF. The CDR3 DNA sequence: TGCGCCAGCAGCTTGGGTCCGGCGAACACTGAAGCTTTCTTT.